This T cell receptor beta chain was identified in a study of T cells in Graves' hyperthyroidism and ophthalmopathy. Trimming pared 7 bases from V and 11 bases from J, leaving 18 bases between. The CDR3 is made up of 12 amino acids. The germline V gene has CDR1 DFQATT and CDR2 SNEGSKA (reference sequence). The patients, who ranged from 18 to 65 in age, presented with newly diagnosed hyperthyroidism lasting under 2 months. Patients were excluded for uncontrolled infection, other autoimmune disease, pregnancy or lactation. Amplification of TCR beta CDR3 regions used RNA as the template. Carried out on the TCR CDR3, a first-round RT-PCR used the HTBI primer set. TCRdb used MiXCR to reprocess the multiplex PCR reads, holding one entry per CDR3 protein. Here the sample spans 300,000 to 450,000 distinct CDR3 sequences, just under 25% being singletons.

The clonotype comes from a man aged 50 or older with Graves' hyperthyroidism. The chain is built from TRBV20-1 and TRBJ1-5; weak D call: TRBD1 (6 bases). Source material: blood. Here the CDR3 reads CSGVEGGGAQHF. DNA of the CDR3: TGCAGTGGGGTGGAGGGGGGGGGGGCCCAGCATTTT.